This T cell receptor beta chain originates from a study of T cell responses to AZD1222 COVID-19 vaccine (dated by TCRdb to about 2021). For context, the study as a whole: TCR sequencing was performed for about 240 trial participants, of whom roughly 200 were given two doses of AZD1222 and 26 were given two doses of MenACWY control vaccine. Trial participants were enrolled into age subgroups of 18-55, 56-69 and 70-plus years, which contained 148, 28 and 57 TCR-sequenced participants, respectively.

The CDR3 regions of human TCRbeta chains were analyzed by immunosequencing. Concerning the study's data processing: TCRs in the repertoires were matched against a reference library of SARS-CoV-2-specific TCRs that had been generated with the MIRA antigen-specificity platform. Breadth was defined as the fraction of unique TCRs that were SARS-CoV-2-associated. Depth was defined as the fraction of total T cells that were SARS-CoV-2-associated. Using the MIRA data, each spike-specific TCR was assigned both to the spike region to which the TCR was reactive and to a CD4 or CD8 class. Log10-transformed breadth and depth values were compared by one-way ANOVA with Sidak's multiple comparisons tests. This is the immuneACCESS table as TCRdb keeps it, with only in-frame sequences that have V and J called. A part of the clones is gone; compared with another copy, unresolved V genes explain less than half, and the rest is unexplained. D and trimming come from the DNA, and the V and J calls and clone size come from that table. This sample is represented by some 150,000 clones; approximately 88% of them were singletons. 3% to 4% of the sample lies in the top ten.

The CDR1 and CDR2 encoded by the germline V gene are SNHLY and FYNNEI. From cysteine to phenylalanine, the CDR3 is 13 amino acids long. Only the CDR3 part of the read is kept: 39 bases, read in frame from the first base. Relative to germline, V is 5 bases shorter and J is 1 base shorter, with 9 bases between their ends. As regards this clone: No antigen is known for it. Base qualities are not at hand, and no much larger clone is one base apart.

The sample's time point label is to be understood as: baseline before first vaccination. The sample's treatment or condition, from its label and the paper: meningococcal conjugate vaccine given as trial control. The vaccinee samples were drawn from two UK trials, COV001 and COV002, one of which was a single-blind randomized controlled phase 2/3 trial testing AZD1222 (ChAdOx1 nCoV-19) in healthy adults. For TCRbeta chain sequencing, PBMC samples from trial participants were taken at day 0 and at day 28 after the second dose. What the work shows at the level of the full study, not this receptor alone: Because no day 14 peak-response samples were available, repertoires were characterized only after the peak T cell response. Participants were mostly white British, with more females than males. The authors suggested clonal diversity may have been underestimated. Reportedly, almost half of the unique spike-specific TCRs recognized epitopes lying outside the regions that are mutated in the B.1.351 and B.1.1.7 variants. The 56-69-year group was small, and its depth increase did not reach significance, likely because of low power. Conclusions about previously exposed vaccinees were limited because only six AZD1222 recipients were SARS-CoV-2 seropositive at baseline. A significant rise in spike-specific TCR breadth and depth was observed after two AZD1222 doses relative to day 0 and relative to MenACWY recipients. The whole spike protein was spanned by vaccine-associated CD4 TCRs, and dominant responses were seen in regions 160-218 and 743-854.

Specimen: peripheral blood, collected on day 0 of MenACWY control vaccination. The source is an adult in good health. The sequence links TRBV2 to TRBJ2-7; the D segment could be TRBD2, given 5 matching bases. The bases are TGTGCCAGCAGTACAAGCGGATCCTACGAGCAGTACTTC. It encodes CASSTSGSYEQYF.